This T cell receptor (beta chain) was found in a study of shared clonotypes between healthy human individuals. Study observations and caveats: Rarefaction showed sorted-subset sequencing was incomplete despite large depth. The expectation was that sequencing depth would affect clonotype sharing among donors.

This CDR3 is 13 amino acids long. CDR1 and CDR2 (germline): SEHNR, FQNEAQ (reference sequence). V dropped 4 bases and J dropped 6 bases, with 13 bases sitting between them. TCRdb's table, derived via immunoSEQ multiplex PCR, lists solely in-frame clones and lacks some. The repertoire holds around 1.9 million clones, with roughly 93% as singletons. Of note for this clone: As yet, its antigen is unknown.

CD45RO-negative cells were positively selected for CCR7, leaving out terminally differentiated effector memory CD45RA+ cells. The TCR sequence derives from a man younger than 30 in good health. Some clones in this sample may be carry-over from other donors' samples. The chain has TRBV7-9 and TRBJ2-7; the D is unclear. The specimen was naive CD8+ T cells from PBMCs. In DNA form, the CDR3 reads TGTGCCAGCAGCTCAGAGAAGATCGGCGAGCAGTACTTC. It specifies CASSSEKIGEQYF. The entire variable domain, with the rest obtained from reference TRBV7-9 and TRBJ2-7, is as follows: DTGVSQNPRHKITKRGQNVTFRCDPISEHNRLYWYRQTLGQGPEFLTYFQNEAQLEKSRLLSDRFSAERPKGSFSTLEIQRTEQGDSAMYLCASSSEKIGEQYFGPGTRLTVT.